Below, one T cell receptor (beta chain) is given with its context. Per the germline V gene, CDR1 is SQVTM and CDR2 is ANQGSEA. The CDR3 spans 12 residues. The sample is drawn from a study of T cells expressing NK-cell markers. TCRdb re-called the 5' RACE reads, yielding one record per CDR3 amino acid sequence without DNA. Seen in this sample are about half a million distinct CDR3 sequences; the ten most common clones hold about 1.5%. J is TRBJ2-1 and V is TRBV29-1; the D call of TRBD1 rests on TCRdb alone, since no DNA is present to check it. This TCR came from a woman aged 50 to 60 in good health. What was sequenced was blood T cells: a sorted CD56 or NKG2C T cell subset, CD4+ or CD8+ T cells, or bulk PBMC T cells (not recorded which). The CDR3 loop is CSVGMGGREQFF.